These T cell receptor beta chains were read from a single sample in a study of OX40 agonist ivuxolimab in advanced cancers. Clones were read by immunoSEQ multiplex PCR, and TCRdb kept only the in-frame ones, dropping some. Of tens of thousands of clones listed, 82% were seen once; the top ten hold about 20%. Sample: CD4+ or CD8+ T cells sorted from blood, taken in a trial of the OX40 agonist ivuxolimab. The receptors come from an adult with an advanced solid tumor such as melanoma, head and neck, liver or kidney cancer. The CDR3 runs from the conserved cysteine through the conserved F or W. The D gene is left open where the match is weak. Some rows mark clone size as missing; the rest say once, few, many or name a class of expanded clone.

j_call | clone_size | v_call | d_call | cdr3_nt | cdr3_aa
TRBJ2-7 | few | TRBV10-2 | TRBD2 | TGCGCCAGCAGTGAGTCGGGACTAGCGGGGGGATACGAGCAGTACTTC | CASSESGLAGGYEQYF
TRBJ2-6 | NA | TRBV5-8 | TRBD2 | TGTGCCAGCAGCTTAGGACTAGCGGGAGGACCCTGGGCCAACGTCCTGACTTTC | CASSLGLAGGPWANVLTF
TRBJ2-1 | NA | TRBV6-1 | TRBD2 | TGTGCCAGCAGTCAGGGACTAGAGTTGAATGAGCAGTTCTTC | CASSQGLELNEQFF
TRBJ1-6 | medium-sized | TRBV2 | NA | TGTGCCAGCAGGGAATCCTATAATTCACCCCTCCACTTT | CASRESYNSPLHF
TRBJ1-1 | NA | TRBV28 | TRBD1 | TGTGCCAGCAGTTTGGGACAGGGGCTTTCGGTTACTGAAGCTTTCTTT | CASSLGQGLSVTEAFF
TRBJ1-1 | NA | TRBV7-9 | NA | TGTGCCAGCAGCTTAGACGGTGGACAGCTCCTGAAAGCTTTCTTT | CASSLDGGQLLKAFF
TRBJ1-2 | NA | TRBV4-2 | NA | TGTGCCAGCAGCCAAGGGTCGGGCAGGATTGGGGGCTACACCTTC | CASSQGSGRIGGYTF
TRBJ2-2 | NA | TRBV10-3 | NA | TGTGCCATCAGTGGGGAGACAGGGACTACCGGGGAGCTGTTTTTT | CAISGETGTTGELFF
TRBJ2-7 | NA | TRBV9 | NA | TGTGCCAGCAGCCCCGGGGGTACTTATAGCTACGAGCAGTACTTC | CASSPGGTYSYEQYF
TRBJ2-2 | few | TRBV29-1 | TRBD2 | TGCAGCGTTCCCCTCGGCGGGGGGACCGGGGAGCTGTTTTTT | CSVPLGGGTGELFF
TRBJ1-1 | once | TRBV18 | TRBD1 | TGTGCCAGCTCACCTGGGACAGCGAGGTCGAACACTGAAGCTTTCTTT | CASSPGTARSNTEAFF
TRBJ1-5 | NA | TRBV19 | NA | TGTGCCAGCACCGGAGACCGAACTTCAGCAGTAGGGCATTTT | CASTGDRTSAVGHF
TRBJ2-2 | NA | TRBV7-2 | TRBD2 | TGTGCCAGCAGCTCGCCGGGACTAGCGAACACCGGGGAGCTGTTTTTT | CASSSPGLANTGELFF